These T cell receptor beta chains were read from a single sample in a study of T cell repertoires in cytomegalovirus infection. TCRdb fed the reads into MiXCR, producing one record per CDR3 protein. The sample includes approximately 500,000 distinct CDR3 sequences, roughly 29% seen only once; the top ten take approximately 13%. Sequences were obtained from PBMCs. The receptors here all came from a human donor in good health (CMV status not recorded). Some clones in this sample may be carry-over from other donors' samples. Both conserved end residues are part of each CDR3. The D gene is left open where the match is weak. Clone size is not always given. Where it is, it says once, few, many or a class for expanded clones.

TRBV7-8,-,TRBJ1-2,many,CASSLDDRLRYGYTF,TGTGCCAGCAGCTTAGACGACAGGCTACGCTATGGCTACACCTTC
TRBV12-3/TRBV12-4,-,TRBJ2-2,-,CASSKPPGNTGELFF,TGTGCCAGCAGTAAGCCGCCAGGGAACACCGGGGAGCTGTTTTTT
TRBV19,TRBD1,TRBJ1-3,few,CASHSDRAGNTIYF,TGTGCCAGCCACTCAGACAGGGCTGGAAACACCATATATTTT
TRBV30,-,TRBJ1-6,few,CAWRSGTNSPLHF,TGTGCCTGGAGGTCAGGGACGAATTCACCCCTCCACTTT
TRBV7-2,TRBD1,TRBJ1-3,many,CASSLTGGRGNTIYF,TGTGCCAGCAGCCTAACAGGGGGAAGAGGAAACACCATATATTTT
TRBV19,-,TRBJ1-4,few,CASSLPPTNEKLFF,TGTGCCAGCAGTCTCCCACCAACTAATGAAAAACTGTTTTTT
TRBV25-1,TRBD1,TRBJ1-4,few,CASSGRQGLREKLFF,TGTGCCAGCAGTGGGAGACAGGGGCTGAGGGAAAAACTGTTTTTT
TRBV28,TRBD2,TRBJ2-7,few,CASRRTSGRLDEQYF,TGTGCCAGCAGACGTACTAGCGGGAGACTTGACGAGCAGTACTTC
TRBV18,-,TRBJ1-1,-,CASSPGGGLDTEAFF,TGTGCCAGCTCACCTGGGGGTGGCCTCGACACTGAAGCTTTCTTT
TRBV6-2/TRBV6-3,TRBD1,TRBJ1-5,few,CASSSRTGGFSNQPQHF,TGTGCCAGCAGTTCCCGGACAGGGGGTTTTAGCAATCAGCCCCAGCATTTT
TRBV7-9,-,TRBJ2-1,-,CASSLSPLVYNEQFF,TGTGCCAGCAGCTTAAGTCCCCTCGTCTACAATGAGCAGTTCTTC
TRBV15,-,TRBJ2-2,-,CATSISANTGELFF,TGTGCCACCAGCATATCGGCGAACACCGGGGAGCTGTTTTTT
TRBV4-1,-,TRBJ1-3,few,CASSPILHKTDVSGNTIYF,TGCGCCAGCAGCCCTATACTACACAAGACAGATGTCTCTGGAAACACCATATATTTT
TRBV7-6,-,TRBJ2-5,few,CASTRGQETQYF,TGTGCCAGTACAAGGGGCCAAGAGACCCAGTACTTC
TRBV29-1,-,TRBJ2-1,many,CSVRGSLYNEQFF,TGCAGCGTTCGAGGGTCCCTATACAATGAGCAGTTCTTC
TRBV5-1,-,TRBJ2-1,-,CASSLGVLGSHEQFF,TGCGCCAGCAGCCTGGGAGTGTTGGGGTCTCATGAGCAGTTCTTC
TRBV6-4,TRBD2,TRBJ2-1,-,CASSPAVASGSSYNEQFF,TGTGCCAGCAGCCCAGCGGTGGCTAGCGGGAGCTCCTACAATGAGCAGTTCTTC
TRBV27,TRBD1,TRBJ1-2,-,CASSSTINHRGRPNGYTF,TGTGCCAGCAGTTCTACTATTAACCACAGGGGGCGGCCGAATGGCTACACCTTC
TRBV10-3,-,TRBJ1-1,-,CAIRRTEMNTEAFF,TGTGCCATCAGGCGGACGGAGATGAACACTGAAGCTTTCTTT
TRBV28,-,TRBJ1-6,-,CASSMAPRGNSPLHF,TGTGCCAGCAGTATGGCCCCGAGGGGGAATTCACCCCTCCACTTT
TRBV14,TRBD2,TRBJ2-4,few,CASSPRLAGGLGVKNIQYF,TGTGCCAGCAGCCCCCGACTAGCGGGAGGGCTAGGAGTCAAAAACATTCAGTACTTC
TRBV5-6,-,TRBJ1-2,-,CASSLVLLEGYYGYTF,TGTGCCAGCAGCTTGGTCCTCCTGGAGGGCTACTATGGCTACACCTTC
TRBV3-1,-,TRBJ2-5,-,CASSQDGRYQETQYF,TGTGCCAGCAGCCAGGACGGACGATACCAAGAGACCCAGTACTTC
TRBV2,TRBD1,TRBJ1-1,-,CASIRRQGVGAFF,TGTGCCAGCATCCGAAGACAGGGGGTAGGCGCTTTCTTT
TRBV6-2/TRBV6-3,TRBD2,TRBJ2-1,few,CASSYSTAGTSGRFNEQFF,TGTGCCAGCAGTTACTCGACAGCCGGGACTAGCGGGCGCTTCAATGAGCAGTTCTTC
TRBV28,-,TRBJ2-1,-,CASTVYNPNEQFF,TGTGCCAGCACAGTTTATAACCCCAATGAGCAGTTCTTC
TRBV7-9,-,TRBJ1-1,-,CASTKMGGLSTEAFF,TGTGCCAGCACCAAAATGGGTGGGCTCAGCACTGAAGCTTTCTTT
TRBV27,-,TRBJ1-1,many,CASSWRGLNTEAFF,TGTGCCAGCAGTTGGAGGGGTTTGAACACTGAAGCTTTCTTT
TRBV25-1,-,TRBJ2-1,few,CASSERFGEAKNEQFF,TGTGCCAGCAGTGAACGTTTCGGGGAGGCTAAGAATGAGCAGTTCTTC
TRBV12-3/TRBV12-4,TRBD2,TRBJ2-1,many,CASSFTLAGSYNEQFF,TGTGCCAGCAGTTTTACCCTAGCGGGGTCCTACAATGAGCAGTTCTTC
TRBV11-2,TRBD2,TRBJ2-2,-,CASSGGGLFF,TGTGCCAGCAGCGGGGGGGGGCTGTTTTTT
TRBV10-2,-,TRBJ2-2,-,CASRDKTYTGELFF,TGCGCCAGTAGGGACAAAACCTACACCGGGGAGCTGTTTTTT
TRBV27,-,TRBJ2-3,-,CASKTRTDTQYF,TGTGCCAGCAAAACTCGCACAGATACGCAGTATTTT
TRBV5-1,-,TRBJ1-4,-,CASSLDGVNEKLFF,TGCGCCAGCAGCCTGGACGGAGTAAATGAAAAACTGTTTTTT
TRBV7-3,TRBD1,TRBJ2-7,few,CASSWKSTGGLSEQYF,TGTGCCAGCAGTTGGAAATCGACAGGGGGCTTGTCCGAGCAGTACTTC
TRBV7-3,-,TRBJ1-1,few,CASSGGPLNTEAFF,TGTGCCAGCAGCGGTGGGCCTTTGAACACTGAAGCTTTCTTT
TRBV12-3/TRBV12-4,-,TRBJ2-4,few,CASSLAQENIQYF,TGTGCCAGCAGTTTAGCACAGGAAAACATTCAGTACTTC
TRBV20-1,TRBD2,TRBJ2-1,-,CSARGPGAGERANEQFF,TGCAGTGCTAGAGGCCCCGGGGCGGGAGAACGAGCAAATGAGCAGTTCTTC
TRBV19,TRBD2,TRBJ2-1,few,CASSLSGRAGGNEQFF,TGTGCCAGTAGCCTTAGCGGGAGGGCTGGGGGCAATGAGCAGTTCTTC
TRBV28,-,TRBJ1-2,-,CATRLFDRNYGYTF,TGTGCCACCAGGCTTTTCGACAGAAACTATGGCTACACCTTC
TRBV7-2,TRBD2,TRBJ2-7,many,CASSLNPQGLAKYEQYF,TGTGCCAGCAGCTTAAACCCCCAAGGACTAGCGAAATACGAGCAGTACTTC
TRBV7-9,-,TRBJ2-3,-,CASSLTDSNTQYF,TGTGCCAGCAGCTTAACCGACAGCAATACGCAGTATTTT
TRBV7-2,TRBD2,TRBJ2-2,-,CASSSIAGGGYTGELFF,TGTGCCAGCAGCTCAATAGCGGGAGGAGGGTATACCGGGGAGCTGTTTTTT
TRBV9,-,TRBJ2-7,-,CASSSGTVGYEQYF,TGTGCCAGCAGCTCTGGGACTGTCGGCTACGAGCAGTACTTC
TRBV5-1,TRBD1,TRBJ2-1,few,CASSHGQGAFNEQSF,TGCGCCAGCAGCCACGGACAGGGGGCATTCAATGAGCAGTCCTTC
TRBV24-1,-,TRBJ2-1,-,CATSDAAGPYNEQFF,TGTGCCACCAGTGACGCTGCGGGGCCCTACAATGAGCAGTTCTTC
TRBV19,-,TRBJ2-4,few,CASNRDQSKNIQYF,TGTGCCAGCAACAGGGATCAATCCAAAAACATTCAGTACTTC
TRBV27,-,TRBJ2-1,-,CASSLPGQSSYNEQFF,TGTGCCAGCAGTCTCCCTGGACAGAGCTCCTACAATGAGCAGTTCTTC
TRBV6-1,TRBD1,TRBJ1-2,-,CASNPGQGAVYGYTF,TGTGCCAGCAACCCTGGACAGGGGGCGGTTTATGGCTACACCTTC
TRBV7-8,TRBD2,TRBJ2-1,few,CASKTSGSLYNEQFF,TGTGCCAGTAAGACTAGCGGGAGTCTTTACAATGAGCAGTTCTTC
TRBV5-4,-,TRBJ2-2,few,CASSLEGPGELFF,TGTGCCAGCAGCTTGGAGGGGCCCGGGGAGCTGTTTTTT
TRBV7-8,-,TRBJ2-2,many,CASSHLGSNTGELFF,TGTGCCAGCAGCCATCTAGGGTCGAACACCGGGGAGCTGTTTTTT
TRBV20-1,-,TRBJ2-3,few,CSAPLAAGTDTQYF,TGCAGTGCTCCCCTAGCCGCGGGCACAGATACGCAGTATTTT
TRBV20-1,TRBD2,TRBJ2-3,-,CSARTGTRADTQYF,TGCAGTGCTAGAACCGGGACTAGGGCAGATACGCAGTATTTT